This T cell receptor (beta chain) was sequenced during a study of cytomegalovirus exposure and HLA in healthy donors. General study results and limits: Common viral pathogens seemed, in a later analysis, to connect with several of the most significant clusters.

A note on this clone: What it binds is not known.

Both 60 Vbeta primers and 13 Jbeta primers went into the PCR. Data came from immunoSEQ multiplex PCR; TCRdb stores just in-frame clones and leaves some out. In the table there are more than 90,000 clones, over 55% of which are singletons. Trimming removed 0 bases from V and 1 base from J; junction bases left unmatched: 3. This CDR3 contains 15 residues. Germline V gene lookup returns CDR1 SGDLS and CDR2 YYNGEE. This rearrangement joins TRBV9 to TRBJ2-5; 7 nucleotides match TRBD1. The sequence came from a boy aged 5 to 17 in good health and CMV-seropositive. Sequencing was carried out using PBMCs. The CDR3 protein is CASSVGDRSQETQYF. The DNA for the CDR3 is TGTGCCAGCAGCGTAGGGGACAGATCCCAAGAGACCCAGTACTTC.